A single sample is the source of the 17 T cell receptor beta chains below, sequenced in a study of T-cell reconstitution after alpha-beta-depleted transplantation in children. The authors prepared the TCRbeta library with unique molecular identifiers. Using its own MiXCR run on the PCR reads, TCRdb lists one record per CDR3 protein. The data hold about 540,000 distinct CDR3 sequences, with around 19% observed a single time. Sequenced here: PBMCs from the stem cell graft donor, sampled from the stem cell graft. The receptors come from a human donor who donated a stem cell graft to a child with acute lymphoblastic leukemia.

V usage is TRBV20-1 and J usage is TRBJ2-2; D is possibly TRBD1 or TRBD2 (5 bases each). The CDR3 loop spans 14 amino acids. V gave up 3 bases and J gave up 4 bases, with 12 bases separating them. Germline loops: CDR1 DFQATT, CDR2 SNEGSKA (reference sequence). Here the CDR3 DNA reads TGCAGTGCTAGTGGGGGAGTACGCACCGGGGAGCTGTTTTTT. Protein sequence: CSASGGVRTGELFF.

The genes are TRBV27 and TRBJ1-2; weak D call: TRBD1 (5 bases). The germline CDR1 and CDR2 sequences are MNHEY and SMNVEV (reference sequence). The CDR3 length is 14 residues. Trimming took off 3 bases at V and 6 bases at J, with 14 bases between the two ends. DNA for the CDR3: TGTGCCAGCAGTTTGTTGGCAGGGAAGGATGGCTACACCTTC. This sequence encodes CASSLLAGKDGYTF.

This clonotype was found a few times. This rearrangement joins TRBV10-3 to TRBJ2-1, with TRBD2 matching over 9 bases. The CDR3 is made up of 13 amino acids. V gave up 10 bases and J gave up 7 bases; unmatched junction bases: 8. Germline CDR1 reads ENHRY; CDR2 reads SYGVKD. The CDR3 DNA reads TGTGCCACACTAGCGGGTTTGTGGAATGAGCAGTTCTTC. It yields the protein CATLAGLWNEQFF.

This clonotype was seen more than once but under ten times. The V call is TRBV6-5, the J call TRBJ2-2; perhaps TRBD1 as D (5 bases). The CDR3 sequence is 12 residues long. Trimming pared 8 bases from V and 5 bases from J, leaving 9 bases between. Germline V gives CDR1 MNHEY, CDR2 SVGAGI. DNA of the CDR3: TGTGCCAGCTTCAGGGATACCGGGGAGCTGTTTTTT. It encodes CASFRDTGELFF.

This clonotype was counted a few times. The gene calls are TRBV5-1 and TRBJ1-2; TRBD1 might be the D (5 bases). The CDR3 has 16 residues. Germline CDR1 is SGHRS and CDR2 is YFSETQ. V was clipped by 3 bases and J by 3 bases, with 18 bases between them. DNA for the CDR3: TGCGCCAGCAGCTCGGGGGAGATCGTACAGGACTATGGCTACACCTTC. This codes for CASSSGEIVQDYGYTF.

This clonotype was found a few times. The CDR3 sequence: CASSPGSNSYNEQFF. The CDR3 bases are TGTGCCAGCAGCCCGGGGAGCAACTCCTACAATGAGCAGTTCTTC. V gene TRBV11-2 combines with J gene TRBJ2-1, with a possible D match to TRBD2 (5 bases). The V end lost 5 bases, the J end lost 0 bases, and 11 bases lay between the germline ends. Germline-derived CDR1 and CDR2 are SGHAT and FQNNGV. The CDR3 extends over 15 amino acids. The full variable domain, rest sourced from reference TRBV11-2 and TRBJ2-1, is EAGVAQSPRYKIIEKRQSVAFWCNPISGHATLYWYQQILGQGPKLLIQFQNNGVVDDSQLPKDRFSAERLKGVDSTLKIQPAKLEDSAVYLCASSPGSNSYNEQFFGPGTRLTVL.

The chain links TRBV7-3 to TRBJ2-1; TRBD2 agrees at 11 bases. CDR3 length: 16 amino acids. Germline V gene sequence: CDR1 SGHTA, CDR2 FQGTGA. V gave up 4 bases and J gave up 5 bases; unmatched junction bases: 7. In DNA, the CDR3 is TGTGCCAGCAGCTCTACCGATAGCGGGAGGGACAATGAGCAGTTCTTC. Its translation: CASSSTDSGRDNEQFF.

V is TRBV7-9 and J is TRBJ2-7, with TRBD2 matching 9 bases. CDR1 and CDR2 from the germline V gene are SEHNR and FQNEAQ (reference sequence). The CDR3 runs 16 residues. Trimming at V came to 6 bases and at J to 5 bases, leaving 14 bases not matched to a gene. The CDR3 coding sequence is TGTGCCAGCAGTCTCGGGACTAGCCTTCTGCAGAACGAGCAGTACTTC. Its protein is CASSLGTSLLQNEQYF.

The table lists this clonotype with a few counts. The CDR3 loop is CASSGHPFRDGYTF. CDR3 sequence (DNA): TGCGCCAGCAGCGGCCACCCGTTCAGGGATGGCTACACCTTC. V is TRBV5-1 and J is TRBJ1-2; D possibly corresponds to TRBD1 (5 bases). Germline lookup yields CDR1 SGHRS and CDR2 YFSETQ. V dropped 4 bases and J dropped 6 bases, with 16 bases sitting between them. The CDR3 has 14 residues.

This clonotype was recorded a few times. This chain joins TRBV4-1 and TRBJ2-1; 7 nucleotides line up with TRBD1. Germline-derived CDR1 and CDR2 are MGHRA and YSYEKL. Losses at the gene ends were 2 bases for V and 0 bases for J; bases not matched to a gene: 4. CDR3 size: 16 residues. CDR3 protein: CASSQTAGGSYNEQFF. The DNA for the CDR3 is TGCGCCAGCAGCCAAACCGCAGGGGGCTCCTACAATGAGCAGTTCTTC.

CDR3 in DNA: TGTGCCAGCAGCGCCTTCCCGGGGGGAGGTATTAGCTACACCTTC. Translating gives CASSAFPGGGISYTF. This sequence joins TRBV7-2 and TRBJ1-2, with D possibly being TRBD1 (5 bases). The CDR3 is made up of 15 amino acids. Germline-derived CDR1 and CDR2 are SGHTA and FQGNSA. The V and J ends lost 5 bases and 9 bases respectively, with 22 bases between them.

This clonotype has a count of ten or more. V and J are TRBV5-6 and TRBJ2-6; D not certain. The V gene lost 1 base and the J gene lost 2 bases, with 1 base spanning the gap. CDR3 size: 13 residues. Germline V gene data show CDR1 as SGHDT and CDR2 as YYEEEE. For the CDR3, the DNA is TGTGCCAGCAGCTTGCCTGGGGCCAACGTCCTGACTTTC. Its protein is CASSLPGANVLTF.

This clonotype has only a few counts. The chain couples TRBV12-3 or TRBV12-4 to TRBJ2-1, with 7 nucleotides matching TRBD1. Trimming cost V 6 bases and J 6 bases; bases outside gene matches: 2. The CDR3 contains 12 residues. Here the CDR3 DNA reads TGTGCCAGCAGAGGGACAGCCAATGAGCAGTTCTTC. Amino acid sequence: CASRGTANEQFF.

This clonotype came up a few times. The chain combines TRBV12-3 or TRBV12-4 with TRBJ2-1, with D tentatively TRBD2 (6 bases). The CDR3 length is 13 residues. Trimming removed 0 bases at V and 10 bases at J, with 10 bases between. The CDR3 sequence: CASSLARGLEQFF. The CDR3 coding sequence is TGTGCCAGCAGTTTAGCGCGGGGCTTGGAGCAGTTCTTC.

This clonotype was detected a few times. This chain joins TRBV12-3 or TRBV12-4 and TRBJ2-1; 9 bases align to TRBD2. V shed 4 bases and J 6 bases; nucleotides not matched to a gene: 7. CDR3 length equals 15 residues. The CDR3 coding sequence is TGTGCCAGCAGTTGGACGGGACTAGCATTCAATGAGCAGTTCTTC. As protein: CASSWTGLAFNEQFF.

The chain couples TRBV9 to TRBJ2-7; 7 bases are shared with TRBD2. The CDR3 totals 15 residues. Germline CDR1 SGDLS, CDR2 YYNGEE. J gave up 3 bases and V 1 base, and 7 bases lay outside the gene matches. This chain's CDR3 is CASSVSGGGYYEQYF. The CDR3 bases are TGTGCCAGCAGCGTATCGGGAGGAGGTTACTACGAGCAGTACTTC.

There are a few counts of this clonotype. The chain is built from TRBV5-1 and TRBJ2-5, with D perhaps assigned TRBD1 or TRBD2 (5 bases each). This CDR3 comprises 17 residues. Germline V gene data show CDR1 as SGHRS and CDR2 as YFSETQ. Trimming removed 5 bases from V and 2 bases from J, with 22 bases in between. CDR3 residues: CASRGSGAGNKQETQYF. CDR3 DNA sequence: TGCGCCAGCAGGGGTTCCGGGGCAGGGAACAAACAAGAGACCCAGTACTTC.